Below, 5 T cell receptor beta chains from the same sample are listed, as sequenced in a study of T-cell reconstitution after alpha-beta-depleted transplantation in children. Preparing the TCRbeta library involved the use of unique molecular identifiers. TCRdb reprocessed the PCR reads with MiXCR, giving one entry per CDR3 protein. This sample has fewer than 350,000 distinct CDR3 sequences, with around 10% found just once. The material was peripheral blood, obtained 180 days after TCRalphabeta/CD19-depleted stem cell transplant. Source of these receptors: a male patient between 2 and 9 years old who had a stem cell transplant for chronic granulomatous disease, so the T cells may come from the graft donor.

This chain uses TRBV3-1 with TRBJ1-2; no clear D gene. From germline, CDR1 is LGHDT and CDR2 YNNKEL (reference sequence). The CDR3 totals 18 residues. With 10 bases removed from V and 3 bases from J, the gap between germline ends came to 30 bases. The CDR3 spells CAICFSPGFGPDHYGYTF. For the CDR3, the DNA is TGTGCCATCTGTTTTTCCCCCGGTTTTGGACCCGACCACTATGGCTACACCTTC. The full variable domain, in which reference TRBV3-1 and TRBJ1-2 provide the parts outside the CDR3, is DTAVSQTPKYLVTQMGNDKSIKCEQNLGHDTMYWYKQDSKKFLKIMFSYNNKELIINETVPNRFSPKSPDKAHLNLHINSLELGDSAVYFCAICFSPGFGPDHYGYTFGSGTRLTVV.

At least ten counts were recorded for this clonotype. This chain links TRBV6-1 with TRBJ2-2, with TRBD1 identical over 8 bases. Germline values: CDR1 MNHNS, CDR2 SASEGT. V dropped 6 bases and J dropped 5; count of bases not matched to a gene: 5. This CDR3 spans 14 amino acids. The CDR3 DNA reads as TGTGCCAGCAGCCCACAGGGGGAAACCGGGGAGCTGTTTTTT. The encoded protein is CASSPQGETGELFF.

This clonotype was recorded at least ten times. The rearrangement links TRBV3-1 to TRBJ2-7; 7 bases line up with TRBD2. Germline CDR1 and CDR2: LGHDT and YNNKEL (reference sequence). The CDR3 runs 14 residues. The ends lost 2 bases at V and 0 bases at J; junction bases unmatched: 1. CDR3 sequence: CASSQSGNSYEQYF. The CDR3 nucleotides are TGTGCCAGCAGCCAAAGCGGGAACTCCTACGAGCAGTACTTC.

This clonotype was observed a few times. This chain uses TRBV11-3 with TRBJ2-3; D is possibly TRBD2 (5 bases). The CDR3 has 13 residues. In germline, CDR1 is SGHNT, CDR2 YENEEA. Trimming took off 5 bases at V and 6 bases at J, with 12 bases between the two ends. This chain's CDR3 is CASSPSRVDTQYF. For the CDR3, the DNA is TGTGCCAGCAGCCCCTCGAGGGTTGATACGCAGTATTTT.

This clonotype turned up a few times. The chain links TRBV20-1 to TRBJ1-6; TRBD1 aligns across 8 bases. Germline assignment: CDR1 DFQATT and CDR2 SNEGSKA (reference sequence). V lost 0 bases and J lost 9; bases outside the gene matches: 10. The CDR3 runs 16 residues. The CDR3 sequence: CSAREDRESFRSPLHF. The CDR3 nucleotides are TGCAGTGCTAGAGAGGACAGGGAGAGTTTTCGTTCACCCCTCCACTTT.